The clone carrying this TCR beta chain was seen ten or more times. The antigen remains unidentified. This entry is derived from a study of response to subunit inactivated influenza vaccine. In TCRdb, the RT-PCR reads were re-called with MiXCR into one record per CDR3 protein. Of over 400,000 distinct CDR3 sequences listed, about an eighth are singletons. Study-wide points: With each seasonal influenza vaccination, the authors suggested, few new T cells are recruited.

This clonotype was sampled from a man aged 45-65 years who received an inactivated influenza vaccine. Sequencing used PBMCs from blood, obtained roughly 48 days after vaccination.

The CDR3 DNA sequence: TGTGCCAGCAGTCAAGGGACAGGAGGGAGGACTGAAGCTTTCTTT. It yields the protein CASSQGTGGRTEAFF. This sequence joins TRBV12-3 or TRBV12-4 and TRBJ1-1; 8 bases are a match to TRBD1. V was clipped by 5 bases and J by 5 bases; unmatched bases: 10. The CDR3 contains 15 residues.